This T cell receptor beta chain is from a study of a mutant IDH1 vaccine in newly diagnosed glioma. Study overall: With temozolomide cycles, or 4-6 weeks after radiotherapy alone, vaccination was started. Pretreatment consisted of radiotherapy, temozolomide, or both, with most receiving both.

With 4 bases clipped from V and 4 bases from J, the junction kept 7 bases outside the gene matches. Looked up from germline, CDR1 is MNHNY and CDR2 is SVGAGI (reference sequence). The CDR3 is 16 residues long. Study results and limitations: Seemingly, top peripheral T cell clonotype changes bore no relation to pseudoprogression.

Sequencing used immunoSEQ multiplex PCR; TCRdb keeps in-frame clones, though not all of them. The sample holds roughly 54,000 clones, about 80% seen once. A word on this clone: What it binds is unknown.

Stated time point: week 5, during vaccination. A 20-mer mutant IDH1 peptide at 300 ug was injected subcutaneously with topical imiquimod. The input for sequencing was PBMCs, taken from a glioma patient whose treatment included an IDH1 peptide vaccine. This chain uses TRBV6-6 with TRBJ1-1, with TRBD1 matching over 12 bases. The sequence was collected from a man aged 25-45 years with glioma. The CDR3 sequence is CASSSGQGARGTEAFF. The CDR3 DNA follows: TGTGCCAGCAGTTCGGGACAGGGGGCTAGGGGCACTGAAGCTTTCTTT.